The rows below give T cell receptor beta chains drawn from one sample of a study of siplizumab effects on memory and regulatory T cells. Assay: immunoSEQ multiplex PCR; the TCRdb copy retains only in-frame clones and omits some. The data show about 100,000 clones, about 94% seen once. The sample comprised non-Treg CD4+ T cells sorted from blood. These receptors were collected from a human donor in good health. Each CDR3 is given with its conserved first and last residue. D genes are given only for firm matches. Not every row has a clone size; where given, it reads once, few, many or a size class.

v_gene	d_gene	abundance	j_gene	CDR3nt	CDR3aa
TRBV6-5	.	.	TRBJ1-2	TGTGCCAGCAGTGGGCCTACCTCAGGTCTTGGTGGCTACACCTTC	CASSGPTSGLGGYTF
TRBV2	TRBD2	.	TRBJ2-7	TGTGCCAGCAGTGGGGTGCTAGCGGGAATTCTCGAGCAGTACTTC	CASSGVLAGILEQYF
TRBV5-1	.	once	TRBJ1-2	TGCGCCAGCAGCTTGGCCCCGCTGTATGGCTACACCTTC	CASSLAPLYGYTF
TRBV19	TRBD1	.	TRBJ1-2	TGTGCCAGTAGTATGCCGACAGGGTACTATGGCTACACCTTC	CASSMPTGYYGYTF
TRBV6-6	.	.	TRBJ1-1	TGTGCCAGCAGTTCCGGTTATGAAGCTTTCTTT	CASSSGYEAFF
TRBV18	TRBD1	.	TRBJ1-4	TGTGCCAGCTCTGACAGGGGAGTTGGTGAAAAACTGTTTTTT	CASSDRGVGEKLFF
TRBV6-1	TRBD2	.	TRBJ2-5	TGTGCCAGCAGTGAACCACTAGCGGCAGAGACCCAGTACTTC	CASSEPLAAETQYF
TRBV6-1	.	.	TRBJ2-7	TGTGCCAGCACTAACTACAGGGCCCCGACCTACGAGCAGTACTTC	CASTNYRAPTYEQYF
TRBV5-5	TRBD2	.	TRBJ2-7	TGTGCCAGCAGCCCGGATCCGGGACTAGCGGGCAACTCCTACGAGCAGTACTTC	CASSPDPGLAGNSYEQYF
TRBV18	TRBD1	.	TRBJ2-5	TGTGCCAGCTCACGACAGGGGATGGGGGAGACCCAGTACTTC	CASSRQGMGETQYF
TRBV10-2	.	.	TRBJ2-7	TGCGCCAGCAAGACGGCAGGGATGTACGAGCAGTACTTC	CASKTAGMYEQYF
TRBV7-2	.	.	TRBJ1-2	TGTGCCAGCAGCCTTCTGGGGTATGGCTACACCTTC	CASSLLGYGYTF
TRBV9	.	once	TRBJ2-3	TGTGCCAGCAGCGTAGGAAAACAGCCCGCAGATACGCAGTATTTT	CASSVGKQPADTQYF
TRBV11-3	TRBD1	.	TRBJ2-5	TGTGCCAGCAGCTCGGGACAGGGTGAGACCCAGTACTTC	CASSSGQGETQYF
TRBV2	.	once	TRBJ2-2	TGTGCCAGCAGGAAGGACGGCACCGGGGAGCTGTTTTTT	CASRKDGTGELFF
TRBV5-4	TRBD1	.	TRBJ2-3	TGTGCCAGCAGACCAGACAGGGACCCTAGCACAGATACGCAGTATTTT	CASRPDRDPSTDTQYF
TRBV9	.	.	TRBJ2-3	TGTGCCAGCAGCGTAGAGCTGGGACCCACAGATACGCAGTATTTT	CASSVELGPTDTQYF
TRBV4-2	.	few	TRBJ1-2	TGTGCCAGCAGCCAAGATGTCGGCAACTATGGCTACACCTTC	CASSQDVGNYGYTF
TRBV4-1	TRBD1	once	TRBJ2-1	TGCGCCAGCAGCCTAGATCCGGGACAGGGAAGCTGGGAGCAGTTCTTC	CASSLDPGQGSWEQFF
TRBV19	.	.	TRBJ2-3	TGTGCCAGTAGTACGGCCGCCACAGATACGCAGTATTTT	CASSTAATDTQYF
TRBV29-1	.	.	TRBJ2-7	TGCAGCGTTGAAGGGGCAAGGGACGAGCAGTACTTC	CSVEGARDEQYF
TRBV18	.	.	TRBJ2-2	TGTGCCAGCTCCGCCTCGGGCCGGAAGTTGGACACCGGGGAGCTGTTTTTT	CASSASGRKLDTGELFF
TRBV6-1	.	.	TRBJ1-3	TGTGCCAGCAGTGAACATGGGCAGGGGGGAAACACCATATATTTT	CASSEHGQGGNTIYF
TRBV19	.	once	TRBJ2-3	TGTGCCAGTAGTATTCGGGGGGATACGCAGTATTTT	CASSIRGDTQYF
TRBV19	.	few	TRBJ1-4	TGTGCCAGTAGTATAGATCGGACCCGGGCAACTAATGAAAAACTGTTTTTT	CASSIDRTRATNEKLFF
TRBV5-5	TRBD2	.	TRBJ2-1	TGTGCCAGCAGTCCCGTCAGACTAGCGGGAGTCAATGAGCAGTTCTTC	CASSPVRLAGVNEQFF
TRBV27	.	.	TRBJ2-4	TGTGCCAGCAGTTGGACCTCTCTAGCCAAAAACATTCAGTACTTC	CASSWTSLAKNIQYF
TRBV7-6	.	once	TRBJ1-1	TGTGCCAGCAGCTTAGCTGCAGCCCTAGGGTCTGAAGCTTTCTTT	CASSLAAALGSEAFF
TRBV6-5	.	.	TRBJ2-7	TGTGCCAGCAGTTACGAGGGAGCGTACTACGAGCAGTACTTC	CASSYEGAYYEQYF
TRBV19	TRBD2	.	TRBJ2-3	TGTGCCAGTAGAGTGCTAGCGGGAGCAGAAGATACGCAGTATTTT	CASRVLAGAEDTQYF
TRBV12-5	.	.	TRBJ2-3	TGTGCTAGTGGTTTGGTAATCAGGGGCGGCTTCTCAGATACGCAGTATTTT	CASGLVIRGGFSDTQYF
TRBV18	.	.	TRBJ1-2	TGTGCCAGCTCACCAACGACGACGAACTATGGTAGGACCTTC	CASSPTTTNYGRTF
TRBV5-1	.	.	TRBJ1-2	TGTGCCAGCAGCCAAGTTACAGGGTCAGATGGCTACACCTTC	CASSQVTGSDGYTF